This T cell receptor beta chain derives from a study of T cell repertoires in cytomegalovirus infection. About the study: CMV infection together with matching HLA type was indicated by public TCR beta signatures. General study findings and limits: Across the ex vivo response, the dominant clonotypes were HLA-C-restricted CMV-specific TCR beta clonotypes. Carriers of CMV plus the relevant HLA were identified by cumulative public TCR beta family frequency.

Each CDR3 protein is one row after TCRdb ran MiXCR on the reads. The sample includes tens of thousands of distinct CDR3 sequences, 3% to 4.5% of them seen just once. This clonotype was seen at least ten times. Its antigen is unidentified. J gave up 3 bases and V 5 bases, and 6 bases lay outside the gene matches. Germline V lookup: CDR1 SGHTA, CDR2 FQGNSA. The CDR3 totals 15 residues. The rearrangement links TRBV7-2 to TRBJ2-1; 8 bases match TRBD2. This TCR was recovered from a human donor in good health (CMV status not recorded). Some clones in this sample may be carry-over from other donors' samples. The sample taken for sequencing was PBMCs. As DNA, the CDR3 is TGTGCCAGCAGCAACGGGGGGGCTAACTACAATGAGCAGTTCTTC. Amino acids: CASSNGGANYNEQFF. The variable domain in full, with the rest retrieved from reference TRBV7-2 and TRBJ2-1, is GAGVSQSPSNKVTEKGKDVELRCDPISGHTALYWYRQSLGQGLEFLIYFQGNSAPDKSGLPSDRFSAERTGGSVSTLTIQRTQQEDSAVYLCASSNGGANYNEQFFGPGTRLTVL.